A single T cell receptor (beta chain) is shown here with its context. Its antigen is unknown. Samples each yielded at least 5.5 micrograms of total RNA. The data stem from a study of blood T cells in healthy people across ages. Study findings and constraints: Greater diversity and more naive CD4+ cells were seen in long-lived donors than in aged donors.

CDR3 length: 17 residues. The germline V gene has CDR1 DFQATT and CDR2 SNEGSKA (reference sequence). V was pared by 2 bases and J by 1 base, with 8 bases of the junction left unmatched. The authors ran a second PCR of about 6 to 11 cycles using a sample-barcoded 5' primer and a J-beta primer mix. Each of the cDNA molecules was tagged by a template-switch adaptor with 12 random nucleotides. MiXCR, run by TCRdb on the 5' RACE reads, gives a single entry per CDR3 protein. The sample lists approximately 770,000 distinct CDR3 sequences, 55% to 70% occurring once. Sequences were obtained from blood. The chain joins TRBV20-1 to TRBJ2-2, with 9 bases that match TRBD2. The source of this sequence is a man under 40 in good health. CDR3 DNA sequence: TGCAGTGCTAGACCGAGGGGTAGCGGGAGGAACACCGGGGAGCTGTTTTTT. Its protein is CSARPRGSGRNTGELFF.